This T cell receptor (beta chain) derives from a study of response to subunit inactivated influenza vaccine. Findings and limits, study-wide: The authors suggested that few new T cells are recruited per seasonal influenza vaccination.

Turning to this clonotype: Its antigen is as yet unknown.

MiXCR, applied by TCRdb to the RT-PCR reads, yields one record per CDR3 protein. The data show 610,000 or so distinct CDR3 sequences, with 14% seen just once and roughly 10% held by the top ten. The CDR3 sequence is 14 residues long. Trimming took off 6 bases at V and 0 bases at J, with 14 bases between the two ends. The germline V gene has CDR1 DFQATT and CDR2 SNEGSKA (reference sequence). This TCR was recovered from a man over 45 who received an inactivated influenza vaccine. The chain recombines TRBV20-1 with TRBJ1-1, with TRBD1 as a possible D gene (6 bases). Sequenced here: PBMCs from blood, sampled 11 to 12 days after vaccination. The CDR3 reads CSATKQGMNTEAFF. DNA of the CDR3: TGCAGTGCAACAAAACAGGGCATGAACACTGAAGCTTTCTTT.